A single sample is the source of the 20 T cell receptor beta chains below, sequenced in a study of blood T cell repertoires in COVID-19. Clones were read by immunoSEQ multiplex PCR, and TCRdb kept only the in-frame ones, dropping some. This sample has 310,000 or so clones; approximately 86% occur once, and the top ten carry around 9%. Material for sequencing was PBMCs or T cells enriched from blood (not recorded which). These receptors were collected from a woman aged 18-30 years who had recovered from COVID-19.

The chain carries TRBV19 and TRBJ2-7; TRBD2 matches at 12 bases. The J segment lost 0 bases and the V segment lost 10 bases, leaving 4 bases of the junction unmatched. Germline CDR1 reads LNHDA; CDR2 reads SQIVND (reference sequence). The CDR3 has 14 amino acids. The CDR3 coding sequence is TGTGCCACTAAGACTAGCGGGAGCTCCTACGAGCAGTACTTC. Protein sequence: CATKTSGSSYEQYF. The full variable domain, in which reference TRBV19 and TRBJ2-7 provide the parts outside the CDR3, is DGGITQSPKYLFRKEGQNVTLSCEQNLNHDAMYWYRQDPGQGLRLIYYSQIVNDFQKGDIAEGYSVSREKKESFPLTVTSAQKNPTAFYLCATKTSGSSYEQYFGPGTRLTVT.

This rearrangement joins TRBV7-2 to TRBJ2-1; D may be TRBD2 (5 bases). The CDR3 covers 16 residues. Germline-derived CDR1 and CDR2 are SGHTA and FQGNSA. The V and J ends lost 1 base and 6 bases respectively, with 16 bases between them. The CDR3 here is CASSLVVGIEVNEQFF. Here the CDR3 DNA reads TGTGCCAGCAGCTTAGTCGTCGGGATAGAGGTCAATGAGCAGTTCTTC.

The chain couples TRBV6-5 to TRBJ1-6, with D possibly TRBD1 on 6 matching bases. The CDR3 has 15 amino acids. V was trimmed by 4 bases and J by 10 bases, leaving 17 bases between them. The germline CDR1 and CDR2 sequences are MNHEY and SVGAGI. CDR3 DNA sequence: TGTGCCAGCAGTTCCACAGGGAGTCCTGGATCACCCCTCCACTTT. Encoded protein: CASSSTGSPGSPLHF.

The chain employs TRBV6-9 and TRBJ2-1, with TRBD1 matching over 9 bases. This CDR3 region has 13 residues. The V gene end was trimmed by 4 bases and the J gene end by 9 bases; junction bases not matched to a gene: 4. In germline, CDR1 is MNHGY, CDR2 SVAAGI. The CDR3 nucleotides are TGTGCCAGCAGTTCGGACAGGGGAGGTGAGCAGTTCTTC. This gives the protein CASSSDRGGEQFF.

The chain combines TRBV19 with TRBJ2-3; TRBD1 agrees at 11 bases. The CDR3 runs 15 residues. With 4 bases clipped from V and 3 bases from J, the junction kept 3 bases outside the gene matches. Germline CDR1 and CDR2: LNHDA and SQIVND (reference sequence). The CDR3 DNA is TGTGCCAGTAGTACCGGGACAGGGGGGACAGATACGCAGTATTTT. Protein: CASSTGTGGTDTQYF.

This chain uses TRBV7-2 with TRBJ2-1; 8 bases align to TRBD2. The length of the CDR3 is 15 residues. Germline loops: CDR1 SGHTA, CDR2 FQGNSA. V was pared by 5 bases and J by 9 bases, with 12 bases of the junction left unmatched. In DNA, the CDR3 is TGTGCCAGCAGCACCCGGAGAATCGCGGGAGGTGAGCAGTTCTTC. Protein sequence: CASSTRRIAGGEQFF. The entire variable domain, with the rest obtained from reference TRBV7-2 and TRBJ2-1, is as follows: GAGVSQSPSNKVTEKGKDVELRCDPISGHTALYWYRQSLGQGLEFLIYFQGNSAPDKSGLPSDRFSAERTGGSVSTLTIQRTQQEDSAVYLCASSTRRIAGGEQFFGPGTRLTVL.

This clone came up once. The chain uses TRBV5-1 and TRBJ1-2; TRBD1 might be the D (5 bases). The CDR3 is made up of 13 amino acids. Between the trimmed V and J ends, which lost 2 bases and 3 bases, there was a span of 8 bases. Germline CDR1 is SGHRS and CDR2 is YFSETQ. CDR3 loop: CASSFSRDYGYTF. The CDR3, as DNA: TGCGCCAGCAGCTTCAGCAGGGACTATGGCTACACCTTC.

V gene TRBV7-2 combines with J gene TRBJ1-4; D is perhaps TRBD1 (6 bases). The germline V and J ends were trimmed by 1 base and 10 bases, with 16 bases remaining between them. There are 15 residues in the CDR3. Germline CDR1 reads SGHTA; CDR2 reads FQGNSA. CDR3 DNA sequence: TGTGCCAGCAGCTTAGTCGGCCGGGAGGGGGGAAAACTGTTTTTT. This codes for CASSLVGREGGKLFF.

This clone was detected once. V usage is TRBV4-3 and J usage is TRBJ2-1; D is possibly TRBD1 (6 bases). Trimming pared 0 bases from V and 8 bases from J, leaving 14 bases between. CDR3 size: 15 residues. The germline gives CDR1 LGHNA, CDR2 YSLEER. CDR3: CASSQELRGWDEQFF. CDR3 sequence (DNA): TGCGCCAGCAGCCAAGAACTCAGGGGTTGGGATGAGCAGTTCTTC.

CDR3 sequence reads: CASSFIFSSYEQYF. CDR3 bases: TGTGCCAGCAGCTTTATCTTTAGCTCCTACGAGCAGTACTTC. The chain carries TRBV7-2 and TRBJ2-7, with D uncertain. CDR3 size: 14 residues. Germline lookup yields CDR1 SGHTA and CDR2 FQGNSA. V was cut by 3 bases and J by 0 bases, with 9 bases left in between.

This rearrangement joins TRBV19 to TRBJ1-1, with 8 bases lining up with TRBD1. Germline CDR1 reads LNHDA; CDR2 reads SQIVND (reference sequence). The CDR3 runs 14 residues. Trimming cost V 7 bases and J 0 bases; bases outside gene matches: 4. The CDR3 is CASTTGVMNTEAFF. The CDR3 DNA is TGTGCCAGTACGACAGGGGTCATGAACACTGAAGCTTTCTTT.

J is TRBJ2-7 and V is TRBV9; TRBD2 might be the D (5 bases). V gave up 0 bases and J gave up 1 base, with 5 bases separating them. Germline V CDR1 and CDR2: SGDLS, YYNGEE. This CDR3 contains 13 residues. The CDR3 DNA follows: TGTGCCAGCAGCGTAGGGACTTCCTACGAGCAGTACTTC. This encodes CASSVGTSYEQYF.

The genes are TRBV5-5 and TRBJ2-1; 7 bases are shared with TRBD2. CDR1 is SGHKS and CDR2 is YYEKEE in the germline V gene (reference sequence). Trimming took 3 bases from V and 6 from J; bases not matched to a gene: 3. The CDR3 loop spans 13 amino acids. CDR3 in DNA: TGTGCCAGCAGCTCCCTAGCGGCCAATGAGCAGTTCTTC. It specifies CASSSLAANEQFF.

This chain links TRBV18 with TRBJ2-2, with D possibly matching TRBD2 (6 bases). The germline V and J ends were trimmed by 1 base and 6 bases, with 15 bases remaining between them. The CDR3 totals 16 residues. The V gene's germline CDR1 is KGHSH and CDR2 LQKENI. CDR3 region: CASSPRGTRGAGELFF. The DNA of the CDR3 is TGTGCCAGCTCACCACGGGGCACCCGCGGGGCCGGGGAGCTGTTTTTT.

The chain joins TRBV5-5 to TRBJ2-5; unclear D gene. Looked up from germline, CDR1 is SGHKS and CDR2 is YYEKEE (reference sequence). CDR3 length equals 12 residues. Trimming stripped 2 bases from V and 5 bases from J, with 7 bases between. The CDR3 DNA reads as TGTGCCAGCAGCTTCTATTCGGAGACCCAGTACTTC. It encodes CASSFYSETQYF.

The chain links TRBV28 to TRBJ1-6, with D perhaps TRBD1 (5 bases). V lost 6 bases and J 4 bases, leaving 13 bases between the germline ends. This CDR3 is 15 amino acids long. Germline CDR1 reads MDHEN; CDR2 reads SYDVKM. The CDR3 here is CASRTGTDYNSPLHF. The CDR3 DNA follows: TGTGCCAGCAGAACCGGGACTGATTATAATTCACCCCTCCACTTT.

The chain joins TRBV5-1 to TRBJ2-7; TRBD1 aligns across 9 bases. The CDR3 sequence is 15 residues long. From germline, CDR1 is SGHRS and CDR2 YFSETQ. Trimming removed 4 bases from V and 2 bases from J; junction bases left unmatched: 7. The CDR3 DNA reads TGCGCCAGCAGCCTCGGGACAGGGCTCCCCTACGAGCAGTACTTC. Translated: CASSLGTGLPYEQYF.

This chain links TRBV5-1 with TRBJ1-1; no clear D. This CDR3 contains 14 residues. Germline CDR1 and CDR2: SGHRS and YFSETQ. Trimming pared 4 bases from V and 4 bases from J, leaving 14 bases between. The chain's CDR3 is CASSPPAGSTEAFF. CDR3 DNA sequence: TGCGCCAGCAGCCCCCCAGCGGGGAGCACTGAAGCTTTCTTT.

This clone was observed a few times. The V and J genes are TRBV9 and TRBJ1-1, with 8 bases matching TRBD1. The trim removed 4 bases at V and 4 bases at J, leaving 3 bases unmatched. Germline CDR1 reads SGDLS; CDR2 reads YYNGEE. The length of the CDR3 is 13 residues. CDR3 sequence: CASSTGGGTEAFF. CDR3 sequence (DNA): TGTGCCAGCAGCACAGGGGGAGGCACTGAAGCTTTCTTT.

CDR3 residues: CASSPPTSGGQETQYF. CDR3 nucleotides: TGTGCCAGCAGCCCTCCTACTAGCGGGGGACAAGAGACCCAGTACTTC. The genes are TRBV13 and TRBJ2-5; 11 bases line up with TRBD2. The CDR3 is 16 residues long. CDR1 and CDR2 (germline): PRHDT, FYEKMQ (reference sequence). Trimming removed 5 bases from V and 2 bases from J; junction bases left unmatched: 7.